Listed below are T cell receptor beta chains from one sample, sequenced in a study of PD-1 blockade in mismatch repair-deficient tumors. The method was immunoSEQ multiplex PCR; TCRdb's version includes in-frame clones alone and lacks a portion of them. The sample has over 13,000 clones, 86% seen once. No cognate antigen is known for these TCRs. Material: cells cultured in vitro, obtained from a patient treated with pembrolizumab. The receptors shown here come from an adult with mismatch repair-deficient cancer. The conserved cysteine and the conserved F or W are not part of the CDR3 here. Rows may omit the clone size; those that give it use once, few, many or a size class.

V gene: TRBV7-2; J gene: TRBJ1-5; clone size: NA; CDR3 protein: ASSLRRVNQPQH
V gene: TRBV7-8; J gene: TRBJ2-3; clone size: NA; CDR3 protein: ASSLAVASGRDTQY
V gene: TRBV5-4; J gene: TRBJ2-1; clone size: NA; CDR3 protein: ASSLEPAANNEQF
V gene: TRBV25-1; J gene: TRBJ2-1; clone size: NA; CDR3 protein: ASSEPGTATYNEQF
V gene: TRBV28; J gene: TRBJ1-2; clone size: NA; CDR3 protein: ASSPISGSKGGYT
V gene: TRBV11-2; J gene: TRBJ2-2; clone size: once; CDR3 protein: ASSLSGGTNTGELF
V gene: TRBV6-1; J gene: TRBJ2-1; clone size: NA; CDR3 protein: ASRSLGSYNEQF
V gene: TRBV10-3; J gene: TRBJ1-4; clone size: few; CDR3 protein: AISEGRAYEKLF
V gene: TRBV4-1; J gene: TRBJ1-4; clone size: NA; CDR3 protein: ASSQGEGTVNEKLF
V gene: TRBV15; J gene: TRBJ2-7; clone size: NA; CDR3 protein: ATSGETSASYEQY
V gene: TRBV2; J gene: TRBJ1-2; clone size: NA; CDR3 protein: ASTGGPVYGYT
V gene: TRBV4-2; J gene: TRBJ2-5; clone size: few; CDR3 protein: ASSPAGGPGEETQY
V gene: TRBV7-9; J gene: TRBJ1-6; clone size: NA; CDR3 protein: ASSSRDNSPLH
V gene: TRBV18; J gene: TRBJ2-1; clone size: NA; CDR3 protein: ASSPFRTSGDTGEQF
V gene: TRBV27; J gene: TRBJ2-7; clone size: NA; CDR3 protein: ASNDGLSYEQY
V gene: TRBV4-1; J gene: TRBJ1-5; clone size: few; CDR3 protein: ASSPIPLTTGQPQH
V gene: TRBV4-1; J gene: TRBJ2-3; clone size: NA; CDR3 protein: ASSQGVFGGSILPDTQY
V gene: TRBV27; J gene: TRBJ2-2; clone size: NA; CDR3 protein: ASGQYRTYTGELF
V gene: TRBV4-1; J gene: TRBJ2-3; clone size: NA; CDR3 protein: ASSQAGQRSTDTQY
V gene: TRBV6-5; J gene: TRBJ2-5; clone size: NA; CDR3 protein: ASTFRGEETQY
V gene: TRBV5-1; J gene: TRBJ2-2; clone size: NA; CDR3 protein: ASSLAGASKLF
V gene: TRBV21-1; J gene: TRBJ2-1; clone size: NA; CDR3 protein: ASSSLGLGEQF
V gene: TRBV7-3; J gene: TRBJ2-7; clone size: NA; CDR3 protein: ASSPLGGEQY
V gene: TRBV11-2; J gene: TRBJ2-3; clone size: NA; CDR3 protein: ASSLVAPRAGGTDTQY
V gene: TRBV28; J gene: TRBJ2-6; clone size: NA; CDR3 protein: ASSLHWANVLT
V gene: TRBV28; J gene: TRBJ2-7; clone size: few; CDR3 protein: ASSLGLSYEQY
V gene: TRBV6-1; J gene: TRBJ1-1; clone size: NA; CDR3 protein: ASSAKQGTAAF
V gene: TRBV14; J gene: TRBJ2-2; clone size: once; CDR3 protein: ASSPLGTGYGELF
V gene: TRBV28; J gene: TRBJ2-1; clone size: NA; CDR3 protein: ASRLWGAGAHNEQF
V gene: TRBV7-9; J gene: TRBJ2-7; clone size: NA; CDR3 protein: ASSLGGIGYEQY
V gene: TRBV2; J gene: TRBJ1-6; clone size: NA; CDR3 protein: ASGPRRGYSPLH
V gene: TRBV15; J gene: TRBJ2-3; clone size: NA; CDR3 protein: ATSRMRVDTQY
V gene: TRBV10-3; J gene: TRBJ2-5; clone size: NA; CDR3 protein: AISDDRRLGGQETQY
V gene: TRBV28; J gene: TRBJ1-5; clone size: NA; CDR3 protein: ASSLYTSTQSRPQH
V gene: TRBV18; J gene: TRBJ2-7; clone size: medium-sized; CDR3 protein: ASSPPGGYEQY
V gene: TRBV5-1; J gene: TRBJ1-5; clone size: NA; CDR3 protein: ASRQTSYSNQPQH
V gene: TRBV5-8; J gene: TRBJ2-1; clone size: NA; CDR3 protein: ASSHLAGGANEQF
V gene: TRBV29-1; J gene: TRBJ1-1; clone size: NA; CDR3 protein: SVVEGPMNTEAF
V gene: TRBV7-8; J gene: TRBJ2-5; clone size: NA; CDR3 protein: ASSPGLAGGPGEETQY
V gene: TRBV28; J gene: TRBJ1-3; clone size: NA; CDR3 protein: ASSLYGNTIY